Shown below are 5 T cell receptor beta chains from a single sample sequenced in a study of blood T cell repertoires in COVID-19. Profiling relied on immunoSEQ multiplex PCR, and the TCRdb table lists in-frame clones only, not all of them. Of tens of thousands of clones detected, 86% appear once; the ten largest clones hold approximately 60%. Sequenced sample: peripheral blood. The receptors shown here come from an older man with acute or convalescent COVID-19.

This chain connects TRBV19 to TRBJ1-4, with a tentative D call TRBD1 (6 bases). Germline values: CDR1 LNHDA, CDR2 SQIVND (reference sequence). V was clipped by 3 bases and J by 8 bases, with 19 bases between them. This CDR3 has 16 residues. CDR3 sequence (DNA): TGTGCCAGTAGTATTCGTTCGGGGGGACAACAGGAAAAACTGTTTTTT. Its protein product is CASSIRSGGQQEKLFF.

Comment on this clone: Compared with germline, one end of the junction differs, possibly owing to a read error. The J gene is TRBJ1-4, the V gene TRBV2; a possible D gene is TRBD1 (6 bases). This CDR3 has 18 residues. CDR1 is SNHLY, CDR2 FYNNEI, per germline. CDR3 region: CATSFDSRGGTSNEKLFF. CDR3 coding DNA: TGTGCCACCAGTTTCGATTCTCGGGGGGGGACATCAAATGAAAAACTGTTTTTT.

The gene calls are TRBV4-2 and TRBJ1-1; D unresolved. Looked up from germline, CDR1 is LGHNA and CDR2 is YNFKEQ. Trimming removed 0 bases at V and 2 bases at J, with 7 bases between. This CDR3 spans 14 amino acids. The CDR3 DNA is TGTGCCAGCAGCCAAGATTCAAAAAACACTGAAGCTTTCTTT. It specifies CASSQDSKNTEAFF.

The chain is built from TRBV4-3 and TRBJ2-3, with TRBD2 matching over 13 bases. The germline gives CDR1 LGHNA, CDR2 YSLEER. The CDR3 spans 17 residues. Losses at the gene ends were 6 bases for V and 3 bases for J; bases not matched to a gene: 9. CDR3 coding DNA: TGCGCCAGCAGTCCCGGGACTAGCGGGGAGGGTACAGATACGCAGTATTTT. Encoded protein: CASSPGTSGEGTDTQYF.

The chain is built from TRBV5-5 and TRBJ2-5, with 11 bases fitting TRBD2. Germline lookup yields CDR1 SGHKS and CDR2 YYEKEE (reference sequence). The CDR3 is 17 residues long. V lost 1 base to trimming and J lost 5 bases; unmatched junction nucleotides: 10. The CDR3 sequence is CASSLKGLAGGTETQYF. The CDR3 DNA reads TGTGCCAGCAGCTTGAAGGGGCTAGCGGGGGGCACTGAGACCCAGTACTTC.